This entry features one TCR beta chain sequence. In its sample, this clonotype was seen a few times. Its antigen specificity is not known. No quality values exist for individual bases; no much larger clone is one base distant. The sample is drawn from a study of T-cell reconstitution after alpha-beta-depleted transplantation in children (dated by TCRdb to the mid-2010s). Background on the whole study: The study quantitatively tracked T-cell immune reconstitution after TCRalphabeta/CD19-depleted allogeneic hematopoietic cell transplantation in children using TCR repertoire profiling.

The germline V gene (reference sequence) gives CDR1 as GTSNPN and CDR2 as SVGIG. Including the terminal cysteine and phenylalanine, the CDR3 comprises 13 residues. Just the 39-base CDR3 DNA is kept, in frame starting at base 1. Trimming takes 4 bases from V and 0 bases from J, and the germline ends sit 9 bases apart. Library generation was performed with PCR. Sequenced on an Illumina HiSeq 2500. To normalize quantification of the TCRbeta repertoire, the TCR libraries were built with molecular barcoding that relied on unique molecular identifiers. The raw public reads went through TCRdb reprocessing: fastp at Q25, MiXCR clone calling, in-frame beta chains kept. Each entry is one CDR3 protein sequence, shown with its most common DNA and genes. This sample is represented by roughly 500,000 distinct CDR3 sequences; around a third of them were singletons. More than 2% of the sample lies in the top ten.

The source material was PBMCs from the stem cell graft donor, sampled from the stem cell graft. Recombination joined TRBV30 with TRBJ1-1; the D region possibly corresponds to TRBD1 (5 bases align). The receptor's source is a human donor who donated a stem cell graft to a child with aplastic anemia. The DNA is as follows: TGTGCCTGGAATAGAGGGGTGAACACTGAAGCTTTCTTT. This encodes CAWNRGVNTEAFF.